This TCR beta chain comes out of a study of cytomegalovirus exposure and HLA in healthy donors. The CDR3 is 17 amino acids. The germline V gene has CDR1 SEHNR and CDR2 FQNEAQ (reference sequence). The V and J ends lost 1 base and 6 bases, in that order; junction bases with no gene match: 9. This clone was counted only a few times. The antigen remains unidentified. The study's findings and limits: According to an earlier analysis, most TCR beta V segments yielded productive rearrangements about 87% or about 30% of the time. When presence/absence was analysed, sequencing depth was taken to be roughly uniform across donors. In a later analysis, specific HLA alleles were associated with more than 15,000 TCR beta sequences at a 0.05 false discovery rate. A likely sequencing artifact accounted for one observed cluster of highly shared sequence variants.

The PCR ran on 60 Vbeta and 13 Jbeta primers. The table came from immunoSEQ multiplex PCR; TCRdb's copy has only in-frame clones and leaves some out. The sample holds roughly 100,000 clones, roughly 12% seen once. The chain recombines TRBV7-9 with TRBJ2-1; 10 positions agree with TRBD2. Sequenced input: PBMCs. This TCR was sampled from a man aged 35-49 years in good health and CMV-seropositive. The DNA of the CDR3 is TGTGCCAGCAGCTTAGGGGAGCGGGAGGGCCTCGTCAATGAGCAGTTCTTC. Protein product: CASSLGEREGLVNEQFF.